This entry features one T cell receptor (beta chain) sequence. There are 16 residues in the CDR3. The V gene's germline CDR1 is SGHRS and CDR2 YFSETQ. The V end was cut by 0 bases, the J end by 0 bases, with 10 bases between. Authors' methods: By means of reference gene primer amplification, nucleated cell counts were estimated. Using immunoSEQ multiplex PCR, the repertoire was profiled, and TCRdb retains in-frame clones only, with some absent. V and J calls and clone size are those listed in that table; D and trimming were worked out from the DNA. The sample records nearly 90,000 clones, roughly 88% being singletons. The entry originates in a study of blood T cell repertoires in COVID-19. Study overall: PBMCs, B-cell-depleted T cells, or T cells provided the cDNA or gDNA that made up the material.

Seattle researchers signed up patients amid active infection and tracked them longitudinally. Material for sequencing was peripheral blood. The V call is TRBV5-1, the J call TRBJ1-5; D might be TRBD1 (6 bases). This sequence was found in a man in his late teens or twenties with COVID-19, enrolled during active disease. CDR3 residues: CASSLGPGDSNQPQHF. The CDR3, as DNA: TGCGCCAGCAGCTTGGGCCCAGGGGATAGCAATCAGCCCCAGCATTTT.